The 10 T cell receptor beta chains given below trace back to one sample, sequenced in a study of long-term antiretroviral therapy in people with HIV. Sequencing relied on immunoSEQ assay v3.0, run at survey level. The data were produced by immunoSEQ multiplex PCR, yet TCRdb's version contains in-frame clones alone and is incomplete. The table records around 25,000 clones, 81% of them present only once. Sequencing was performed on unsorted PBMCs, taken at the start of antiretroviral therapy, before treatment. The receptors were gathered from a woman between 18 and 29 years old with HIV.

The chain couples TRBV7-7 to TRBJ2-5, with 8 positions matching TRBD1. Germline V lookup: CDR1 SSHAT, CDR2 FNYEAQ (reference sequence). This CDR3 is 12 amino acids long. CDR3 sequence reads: CATTGAGETQYF. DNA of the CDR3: TGTGCTACGACAGGGGCTGGAGAGACCCAGTACTTC.

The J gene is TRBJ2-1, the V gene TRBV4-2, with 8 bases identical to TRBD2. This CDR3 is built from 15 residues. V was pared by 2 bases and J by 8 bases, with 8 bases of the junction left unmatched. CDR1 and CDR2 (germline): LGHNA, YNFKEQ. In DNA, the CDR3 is TGTGCCAGCAGCCAACAGGGACTAGGCTTGTATGAGCAGTTCTTC. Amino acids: CASSQQGLGLYEQFF.

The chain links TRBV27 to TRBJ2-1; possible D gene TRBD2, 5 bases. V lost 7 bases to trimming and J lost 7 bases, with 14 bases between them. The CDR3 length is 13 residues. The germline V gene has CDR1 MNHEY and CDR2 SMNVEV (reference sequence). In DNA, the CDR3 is TGTGCCAGCATCGAAACGGGGAGAAATGAGCAGTTCTTC. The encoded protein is CASIETGRNEQFF.

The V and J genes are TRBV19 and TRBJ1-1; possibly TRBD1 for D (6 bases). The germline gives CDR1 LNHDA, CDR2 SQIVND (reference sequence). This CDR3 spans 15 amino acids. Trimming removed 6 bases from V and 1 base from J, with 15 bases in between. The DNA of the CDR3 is TGTGCCAGTAGCCCTCTACCGGGACAGAACACTGAAGCTTTCTTT. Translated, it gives CASSPLPGQNTEAFF.

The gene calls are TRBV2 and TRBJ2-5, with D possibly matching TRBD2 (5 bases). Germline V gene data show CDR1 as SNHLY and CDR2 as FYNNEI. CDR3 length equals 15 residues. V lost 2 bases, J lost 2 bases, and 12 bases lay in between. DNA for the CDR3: TGTGCCAGCAGTGAAACGGGGTCCCCTCAAGAGACCCAGTACTTC. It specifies CASSETGSPQETQYF.

CDR3 in DNA: TGTGCCAGCAGCCAAAATGGTGGGGGTACCGGGGAGCTGTTTTTT. Protein product: CASSQNGGGTGELFF. The V and J genes are TRBV4-2 and TRBJ2-2; D might be TRBD1 or TRBD2, each matching 5 bases. CDR1 is LGHNA, CDR2 YNFKEQ, per germline. CDR3 length: 15 residues. V was trimmed by 2 bases and J by 5 bases, leaving 12 bases between them.

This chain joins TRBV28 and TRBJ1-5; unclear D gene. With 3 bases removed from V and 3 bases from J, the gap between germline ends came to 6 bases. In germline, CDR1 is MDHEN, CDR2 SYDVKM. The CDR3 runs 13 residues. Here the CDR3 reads CASSFSNNQPQHF. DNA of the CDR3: TGTGCCAGCAGTTTTTCAAACAATCAGCCCCAGCATTTT. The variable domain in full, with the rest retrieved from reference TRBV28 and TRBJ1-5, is DVKVTQSSRYLVKRTGEKVFLECVQDMDHENMFWYRQDPGLGLRLIYFSYDVKMKEKGDIPEGYSVSREKKERFSLILESASTNQTSMYLCASSFSNNQPQHFGDGTRLSIL.

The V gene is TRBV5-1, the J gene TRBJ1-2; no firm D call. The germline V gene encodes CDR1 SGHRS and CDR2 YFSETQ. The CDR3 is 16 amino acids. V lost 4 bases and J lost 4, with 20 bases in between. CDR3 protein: CASSPAGPGSSYGYTF. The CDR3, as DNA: TGCGCCAGCAGCCCCGCAGGACCTGGGAGCAGCTATGGCTACACCTTC.

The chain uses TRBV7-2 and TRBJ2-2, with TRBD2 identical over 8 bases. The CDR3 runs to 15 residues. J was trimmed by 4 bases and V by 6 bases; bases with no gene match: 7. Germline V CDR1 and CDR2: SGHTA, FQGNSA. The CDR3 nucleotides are TGTGCCAGCAGACCCGGGGGGGTTAGCACCGGGGAGCTGTTTTTT. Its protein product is CASRPGGVSTGELFF.

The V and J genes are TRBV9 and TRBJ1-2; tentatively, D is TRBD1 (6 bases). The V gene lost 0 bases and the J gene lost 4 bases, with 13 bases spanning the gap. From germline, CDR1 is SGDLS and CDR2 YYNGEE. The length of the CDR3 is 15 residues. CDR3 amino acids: CASSVDIQGSYGYTF. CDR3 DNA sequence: TGTGCCAGCAGCGTAGACATACAGGGCTCCTATGGCTACACCTTC.